The entry below describes one T cell receptor (beta chain). Its antigen specificity is not known. Base qualities are not recorded, but no much larger clone differs from it by a single base. TCRbeta CDR3 regions were amplified from genomic DNA using the immunoSEQ Assay, a bias-controlled multiplex PCR. Concerning the study's data processing: Nucleated cell counts per sample were estimated from amplification of reference gene primers within the assay. To quantify the absolute abundance of each unique TCRbeta CDR3 rearrangement, sequence reads were collapsed and filtered. Productive Simpson clonality was computed per sample as the square root of Simpson's diversity index over productive rearrangements. The clones in this table, taken by TCRdb from immuneACCESS, are in-frame only. Not every clone is retained; where verified, under half of the shortfall comes from an unresolved V gene, and the cause of the rest is unknown. V and J calls and clone size are those listed in that table; D and trimming were worked out from the DNA. This sample is represented by about 340,000 clones; approximately 86% of them were singletons. In total, the top ten clones hold around 4.4% of the sample.

The entry originates in a study of blood T cell repertoires in COVID-19 (dated by TCRdb to the early 2020s). For the study in its entirety: Samples from collaborators originated in the United States, Italy and Spain and spanned both the acute and convalescent phases of COVID-19. Where available, HLA class I and class II types were obtained from metadata supplied by the sample provider rather than from assay-based typing. Subjects who had been exposed to COVID-19, were actively infected with it, or had recovered from it provided the deeply sampled blood TCRbeta repertoires that made up the dataset. The repertoires were released in a freely available public database meant as a resource for research on the immune response to SARS-CoV-2. The samples were drawn from the first 160 participants of the ongoing ImmuneRACE study and from over a thousand subjects provided by 6 global collaborators. The sample metadata nearly always contained a de-identified subject ID, COVID-19 status, age in years and sex. The material from the prospective study consisted of cDNA or gDNA derived from T cells, B-cell-depleted T cells, or PBMCs.

General conclusions and limits of the study: The quantity of clinical and demographic metadata differed by source and by participant and was supplied without curation.

The CDR3, from cysteine to phenylalanine, totals 16 residues. Left in the record is the CDR3 DNA by itself, 48 bases read in frame from the first base. Germline trimming: 3 bases from V, 4 bases from J; junction bases outside gene matches: 6. CDR1 and CDR2 were assigned from the germline V gene as SGHRS and YFSETQ. In the prospective study, participants were roughly 18 to 95 years old, resided in about two dozen geographic areas of the United States, and were enrolled through a virtual design. In the prospective study, cohorts were assigned on the basis of participant-reported clinical history obtained from a screening survey and a study questionnaire. Each participant in the prospective study had whole blood, serum and a nasopharyngeal or oropharyngeal swab collected by mobile phlebotomists. Participants in the prospective study had the option to provide additional blood draws and questionnaires over a roughly two-month period. Blood samples from the prospective study were shipped frozen or at room temperature prior to DNA extraction.

This sequence originates from a woman aged 40-49 years with acute COVID-19. The sequenced material came from PBMCs or T cells enriched from blood (not recorded which). The V gene is TRBV5-1 and the J gene is TRBJ2-1; 11 bases in between match TRBD2. The bases read TGCGCCAGCAGCTCGATCGGGACTAGCGGATACAATGAGCAGTTCTTC. This translates into CASSSIGTSGYNEQFF.